The 24 T cell receptor beta chains below were found in one sample sequenced in a study of blood T cell repertoires in COVID-19. This table comes from immunoSEQ multiplex PCR, and its TCRdb copy is limited to in-frame clones, with some not included. The sample carries 45,000 to 50,000 clones, 88% recorded once. Sequencing was carried out using peripheral blood. Receptors were obtained from a man in his forties or fifties with acute or convalescent COVID-19.

The CDR3 is CASSLVTVSEQYF. For the CDR3, the DNA is TGTGCCAGCAGCTTGGTCACGGTGAGCGAGCAGTACTTC. V gene TRBV5-6 combines with J gene TRBJ2-7; D gene unclear. Germline V gives CDR1 SGHDT, CDR2 YYEEEE. The CDR3 has 13 residues. V lost 0 bases to trimming and J lost 6 bases, with 10 bases between them.

The chain links TRBV14 to TRBJ2-5; D is ambiguous. CDR1 is SGHDN, CDR2 FVKESK, per germline. The CDR3 totals 16 residues. V gave up 1 base and J gave up 1 base, with 13 bases separating them. CDR3 sequence reads: CASSQGSWNSQETQYF. As DNA, the CDR3 is TGTGCCAGCAGCCAAGGGTCCTGGAACAGCCAAGAGACCCAGTACTTC.

The chain has TRBV6-2 or TRBV6-3 and TRBJ2-7, with 12 bases matching TRBD2. J gave up 4 bases and V 2 bases, and 0 bases lay outside the gene matches. The V gene's germline CDR1 is MNHEY and CDR2 SVGEGT. The CDR3 covers 14 residues. DNA of the CDR3: TGTGCCAGCAGTTACGGGACTAGCGGGTACGAGCAGTACTTC. Amino acid sequence: CASSYGTSGYEQYF.

V gene TRBV11-1 combines with J gene TRBJ2-1, with 9 bases identical to TRBD2. The V gene end was trimmed by 3 bases and the J gene end by 3 bases; junction bases not matched to a gene: 3. This CDR3 is built from 15 residues. Germline lookup yields CDR1 SGHAT and CDR2 FQDESV (reference sequence). The CDR3 is CASSFQRGVYNEQFF. The CDR3 DNA follows: TGTGCCAGCAGCTTCCAGCGGGGGGTCTACAATGAGCAGTTCTTC.

This rearrangement joins TRBV6-4 to TRBJ1-5; TRBD1 matches at 7 bases. The CDR3 sequence is 15 residues long. Germline assignment: CDR1 MRHNA and CDR2 SNTAGT. J gave up 5 bases and V 9 bases, and 13 bases lay outside the gene matches. CDR3 sequence reads: CARYAQGPPDQPQHF. CDR3 nucleotides: TGTGCCAGGTATGCACAGGGGCCACCGGATCAGCCCCAGCATTTT.

The V gene is TRBV3-1 (or the pseudogene TRBV3-2), the J gene TRBJ2-5; possibly TRBD2 for D (5 bases). The CDR3 is made up of 16 amino acids. Between the trimmed V and J ends, which lost 3 bases and 5 bases, there was a span of 19 bases. Germline CDR1 reads LGHDT; CDR2 reads YNNKEL (reference sequence). CDR3 in amino acids: CASSHSLSAGEETQYF. The CDR3 DNA reads as TGTGCCAGCAGCCATTCCCTCTCAGCTGGGGAGGAGACCCAGTACTTC.

CDR3 in DNA: TGTGCCAGCAGCTTCCTCCCTGGACAGGGAGGGACGTATGGCTACACCTTC. Amino acids: CASSFLPGQGGTYGYTF. The chain uses TRBV7-3 and TRBJ1-2; 8 bases map to TRBD1. Germline V gene data show CDR1 as SGHTA and CDR2 as FQGTGA. The CDR3 runs to 17 residues. V gave up 3 bases and J gave up 5 bases; unmatched junction bases: 14.

J is TRBJ2-5 and V is TRBV5-1; no definite D call. The CDR3 is 13 amino acids. The germline V gene has CDR1 SGHRS and CDR2 YFSETQ. The ends were cut back, 1 base at V and 2 bases at J, with 6 bases in the middle. The CDR3 here is CASSLTSQETQYF. The CDR3 nucleotides read TGCGCCAGCAGCTTGACTTCACAAGAGACCCAGTACTTC. Full variable domain (rest looked up from reference TRBV5-1 and TRBJ2-5): KAGVTQTPRYLIKTRGQQVTLSCSPISGHRSVSWYQQTPGQGLQFLFEYFSETQRNKGNFPGRFSGRQFSNSRSEMNVSTLELGDSALYLCASSLTSQETQYFGPGTRLLVL.

This sequence joins TRBV27 and TRBJ2-1; 7 bases align to TRBD1. The CDR3 sequence is 14 residues long. Germline V gene data show CDR1 as MNHEY and CDR2 as SMNVEV (reference sequence). With 4 bases clipped from V and 6 bases from J, the junction kept 6 bases outside the gene matches. The DNA for the CDR3 is TGTGCCAGCAGTTCACAGGGGACACGCAATGAGCAGTTCTTC. It encodes CASSSQGTRNEQFF.

This clone has just a few counts. J is TRBJ1-1 and V is TRBV5-1, with TRBD1 matching over 11 bases. The CDR3 spans 18 residues. The J segment lost 0 bases and the V segment lost 3 bases, leaving 10 bases of the junction unmatched. Germline V gives CDR1 SGHRS, CDR2 YFSETQ. CDR3: CASSSAGTGGSMNTEAFF. Here the CDR3 DNA reads TGCGCCAGCAGCTCTGCCGGGACAGGGGGTTCAATGAACACTGAAGCTTTCTTT.

The rearrangement uses TRBV3-1 (or the pseudogene TRBV3-2) and TRBJ2-5; 7 bases are a match to TRBD1. Germline loops: CDR1 LGHDT, CDR2 YNNKEL (reference sequence). V was pared by 3 bases and J by 5 bases, with 6 bases of the junction left unmatched. The CDR3 totals 14 residues. The CDR3 sequence is CASSHPGQPETQYF. In nucleotides, the CDR3 is TGTGCCAGCAGCCACCCGGGACAGCCTGAGACCCAGTACTTC.

The chain couples TRBV24-1 to TRBJ2-1; maybe TRBD2 (6 bases). The V end was cut by 9 bases, the J end by 0 bases, with 17 bases between. The CDR3 is made up of 16 amino acids. Germline loops: CDR1 KGHDR, CDR2 SFDVKD. Here the CDR3 reads CATQEGSHASYNEQFF. Here the CDR3 DNA reads TGTGCCACCCAGGAGGGGTCGCACGCCTCCTACAATGAGCAGTTCTTC.

The V gene is TRBV11-2, the J gene TRBJ1-1, with D tentatively TRBD1 (6 bases). The CDR3 length is 14 residues. From germline, CDR1 is SGHAT and CDR2 FQNNGV. V was clipped by 1 base and J by 6 bases, with 12 bases between them. CDR3 region: CASSLVGGRPEAFF. The CDR3 nucleotides read TGTGCCAGCAGCTTAGTAGGGGGAAGGCCTGAAGCTTTCTTT. Drawing the rest from reference TRBV11-2 and TRBJ1-1, the complete variable domain is EAGVAQSPRYKIIEKRQSVAFWCNPISGHATLYWYQQILGQGPKLLIQFQNNGVVDDSQLPKDRFSAERLKGVDSTLKIQPAKLEDSAVYLCASSLVGGRPEAFFGQGTRLTVV.

This chain uses TRBV5-1 with TRBJ2-1; 7 nucleotides agree with TRBD1. V was pared by 4 bases and J by 1 base, with 5 bases of the junction left unmatched. Germline V gene data show CDR1 as SGHRS and CDR2 as YFSETQ. This CDR3 comprises 15 residues. CDR3 in amino acids: CASSGTASSYNEQFF. CDR3 DNA sequence: TGCGCCAGCAGCGGGACAGCCTCTTCCTACAATGAGCAGTTCTTC. The full variable domain, its missing parts supplied by reference TRBV5-1 and TRBJ2-1, is KAGVTQTPRYLIKTRGQQVTLSCSPISGHRSVSWYQQTPGQGLQFLFEYFSETQRNKGNFPGRFSGRQFSNSRSEMNVSTLELGDSALYLCASSGTASSYNEQFFGPGTRLTVL.

The chain combines TRBV5-1 with TRBJ2-2; 10 nucleotides match TRBD1. The CDR3 length is 18 residues. Unmatched junction bases numbered 10, after V lost 2 bases and J lost 3 bases. Germline V gene data show CDR1 as SGHRS and CDR2 as YFSETQ. CDR3 sequence (DNA): TGCGCCAGCAGCTTACGTATTACCGGGACAGGGGACACCGGGGAGCTGTTTTTT. Its translation is CASSLRITGTGDTGELFF.

The chain uses TRBV11-3 and TRBJ2-1; 8 nucleotides line up with TRBD2. This CDR3 contains 16 residues. Per the germline V gene, CDR1 is SGHNT and CDR2 is YENEEA. V lost 0 bases to trimming and J lost 8 bases; unmatched junction nucleotides: 9. The CDR3 region has the DNA TGTGCCAGCAGCTTAGATTCCAGCGGGGGAGTATATGAGCAGTTCTTC. It yields the protein CASSLDSSGGVYEQFF.

The V call is TRBV3-1 (or the pseudogene TRBV3-2), the J call TRBJ2-5; maybe TRBD1 (6 bases). V was cut by 0 bases and J by 4 bases, with 15 bases left in between. Germline V gene data show CDR1 as LGHDT and CDR2 as YNNKEL (reference sequence). The length of the CDR3 is 16 residues. The CDR3 nucleotides read TGTGCCAGCAGCCAAGACCCAGGGGAAGTAGGAGAGACCCAGTACTTC. This gives the protein CASSQDPGEVGETQYF.

The count of this clone is one. The chain uses TRBV7-9 and TRBJ1-5; the D gene is possibly TRBD1 (5 bases). The CDR3 spans 15 residues. Trimming shortened V by 0 bases and J by 4 bases, and 10 bases separated the two germline ends. Germline values: CDR1 SEHNR, CDR2 FQNEAQ (reference sequence). The CDR3 DNA reads TGTGCCAGCAGCTTAGCTTTGGGGCAGAATCAGCCCCAGCATTTT. This sequence encodes CASSLALGQNQPQHF.

The V and J genes are TRBV11-3 and TRBJ2-2; 10 bases are shared with TRBD2. The trim removed 5 bases at V and 5 bases at J, leaving 5 bases unmatched. The germline gives CDR1 SGHNT, CDR2 YENEEA. The CDR3 contains 15 residues. The CDR3 region has the DNA TGTGCCAGCAGCCAACTAGCGGGGCAGACCGGGGAGCTGTTTTTT. Translating it yields CASSQLAGQTGELFF.

This clone was seen only a few times. The chain carries TRBV7-2 and TRBJ2-5; the D gene is possibly TRBD2 (5 bases). CDR1 SGHTA and CDR2 FQGNSA come from the germline V gene. CDR3 size: 15 residues. Trimming stripped 1 base from V and 2 bases from J, with 11 bases between. For the CDR3, the DNA is TGTGCCAGCAGCTTAGAAGCGGTCCGGCAAGAGACCCAGTACTTC. It codes for CASSLEAVRQETQYF.

The chain uses TRBV7-8 and TRBJ1-5, with TRBD1 matching over 7 bases. Germline V gene data show CDR1 as SGHVS and CDR2 as FQNEAQ. This CDR3 is 16 amino acids long. Trimming at V came to 5 bases and at J to 4 bases, leaving 11 bases not matched to a gene. Here the CDR3 reads CASSGSSGQDNQPQHF. As DNA, the CDR3 is TGTGCCAGCAGCGGGAGTAGTGGACAGGATAATCAGCCCCAGCATTTT. Full variable domain (rest looked up from reference TRBV7-8 and TRBJ1-5): GAGVSQSPRYKVAKRGQDVALRCDPISGHVSLFWYQQALGQGPEFLTYFQNEAQLDKSGLPSDRFFAERPEGSVSTLKIQRTQQEDSAVYLCASSGSSGQDNQPQHFGDGTRLSIL.

The V and J genes are TRBV3-1 (or the pseudogene TRBV3-2) and TRBJ1-2, with 10 bases fitting TRBD1. This CDR3 is built from 15 residues. Per germline, CDR1 LGHDT and CDR2 YNNKEL (reference sequence). V lost 4 bases to trimming and J lost 8 bases; unmatched junction nucleotides: 10. This chain's CDR3 is CASSLSDRGRKGYTF. Written as DNA, the CDR3 is TGTGCCAGCAGCCTTAGTGACAGGGGGCGGAAAGGCTACACCTTC.

The rearrangement uses TRBV5-1 and TRBJ1-6, with 8 positions matching TRBD1. The CDR3 sequence is 14 residues long. Germline V gene data show CDR1 as SGHRS and CDR2 as YFSETQ. The V and J ends lost 0 bases and 8 bases, in that order; junction bases with no gene match: 1. CDR3: CASSLVDRDSPLHF. The CDR3 coding sequence is TGCGCCAGCAGCTTGGTGGACAGGGATTCACCCCTCCACTTT.

The chain is built from TRBV5-4 and TRBJ2-3; 7 bases agree with TRBD2. V shed 7 bases and J 1 base; nucleotides not matched to a gene: 3. Germline lookup yields CDR1 SGHNT and CDR2 YYREEE (reference sequence). There are 13 residues in the CDR3. For the CDR3, the DNA is TGTGCCAGCGCACGGGGGGGCACAGATACGCAGTATTTT. Translation gives CASARGGTDTQYF.